The 12 T cell receptor beta chains reported below all come from one sample, sequenced in a study of metastatic and nonmetastatic thyroid tumors. MiXCR reprocessed the PCR reads for TCRdb. The table records roughly 13,000 clones, 26% of them present only once. Each patient went into thyroid surgery without having received any treatment. Source material: tumor tissue. The receptors stem from a female donor with papillary thyroid cancer or a benign thyroid nodule (not recorded which). Some clones in this sample may be carry-over from other donors' samples.

In its sample, this clone is medium-sized (0.01 to 0.1%). The chain is built from TRBV28 and TRBJ1-2, with TRBD1 as a possible D gene (5 bases). The CDR3 is made up of 14 amino acids. V lost 8 bases to trimming and J lost 2 bases, with 15 bases between them. Germline CDR1 is MDHEN and CDR2 is SYDVKM. This CDR3 reads CASGGALLNYGYTF. CDR3 bases: TGTGCCAGCGGCGGGGCTCTTCTAAACTATGGCTACACCTTC.

This clone was detected ten times or more. J is TRBJ2-1 and V is TRBV20-1, with 8 bases lining up with TRBD1. Germline assignment: CDR1 DFQATT and CDR2 SNEGSKA (reference sequence). V shed 6 bases and J 6 bases; nucleotides not matched to a gene: 13. CDR3 length: 15 amino acids. The CDR3 protein is CSAQTTDRGGNEQFF. The CDR3 DNA follows: TGCAGTGCCCAAACCACAGACAGGGGTGGCAATGAGCAGTTCTTC.

V usage is TRBV24-1 and J usage is TRBJ1-5; 9 nucleotides line up with TRBD1. After removal of 11 bases from V and 7 bases from J, the junction contained 8 bases not matched to a gene. Germline CDR1 KGHDR, CDR2 SFDVKD. This CDR3 spans 13 amino acids. The CDR3 DNA follows: TGTGCCAGCGGTGGACAGGGGCCGCAGCCCCAGCATTTT. Residues: CASGGQGPQPQHF.

This clone was observed at least ten times. The chain links TRBV10-1 to TRBJ2-3; tentatively, D is TRBD1 or TRBD2 (5 bases each). Germline values: CDR1 WNHNN, CDR2 SYGVQD (reference sequence). V was trimmed by 7 bases and J by 6 bases, leaving 14 bases between them. This CDR3 contains 13 residues. The chain's CDR3 is CASKGRERDTQYF. CDR3 DNA sequence: TGCGCCAGCAAAGGCAGGGAGAGGGATACGCAGTATTTT.

This chain links TRBV30 with TRBJ1-2; D is undetermined. Germline V gene data show CDR1 as GTSNPN and CDR2 as SVGIG (reference sequence). Trimming took off 5 bases at V and 6 bases at J, with 16 bases between the two ends. This CDR3 has 13 amino acids. DNA of the CDR3: TGTGCCTGGGAGACAACGGTAGAGAATGGCTACACCTTC. Its translation is CAWETTVENGYTF.

The rearrangement links TRBV28 to TRBJ1-5; D ambiguous. CDR1 MDHEN and CDR2 SYDVKM come from the germline V gene. This CDR3 region has 16 residues. Trimming stripped 8 bases from V and 4 bases from J, with 21 bases between. CDR3 in DNA: TGTGCCAGCGCCAGACGTGGGGTTCGACATAATCAGCCCCAGCATTTT. Its translation: CASARRGVRHNQPQHF.

V is TRBV6-5 and J is TRBJ2-3; no clear D. Trimming removed 5 bases at V and 2 bases at J, with 2 bases between. Germline-derived CDR1 and CDR2 are MNHEY and SVGAGI. This CDR3 comprises 11 residues. The CDR3 reads CASSHTDTQYF. The CDR3 DNA is TGTGCCAGCAGTCACACAGATACGCAGTATTTT.

CDR3 protein: CASSLAGTSGSTDTQYF. The CDR3, as DNA: TGCGCCAGCAGCTTGGCCGGGACTAGCGGAAGCACAGATACGCAGTATTTT. The chain carries TRBV5-1 and TRBJ2-3; TRBD2 agrees at 11 bases. CDR3 size: 17 residues. Germline lookup yields CDR1 SGHRS and CDR2 YFSETQ. V lost 0 bases, J lost 0 bases, and 3 bases stayed unmatched.

The sample holds one count of this clone. A junction boundary mismatches the germline segment, possibly from a read error. The rearrangement uses TRBV7-9 and TRBJ1-5; 7 bases agree with TRBD1. Germline lookup yields CDR1 SEHNR and CDR2 FQNEAQ (reference sequence). CDR3 size: 15 residues. In DNA form, the CDR3 reads TGTTCCAGCAGCTGGGGACAGTATAGCAATCAGCCCCAGCATTTT. It translates to CSSSWGQYSNQPQHF.

This clone appeared many times. The gene calls are TRBV7-8 and TRBJ1-6; D ambiguous. V was cut by 2 bases and J by 8 bases, with 16 bases left in between. The CDR3 consists of 16 residues. Germline loops: CDR1 SGHVS, CDR2 FQNEAQ. In nucleotides, the CDR3 is TGTGCCAGCAGCTTAAGCGCTGGGTCTGGGGATTCACCCCTCCACTTT. Its protein is CASSLSAGSGDSPLHF.

This clone was detected many times. V gene TRBV28 combines with J gene TRBJ1-5; D might be TRBD1 (6 bases). Germline loops: CDR1 MDHEN, CDR2 SYDVKM. The CDR3 consists of 19 residues. The V end was cut by 2 bases, the J end by 5 bases, with 25 bases between. CDR3 sequence: CASSLKADSWQGFYQPQHF. The CDR3 DNA reads as TGTGCCAGCAGTTTAAAGGCGGACAGTTGGCAGGGGTTCTATCAGCCCCAGCATTTT.

This clone was observed at least ten times. This sequence joins TRBV20-1 and TRBJ1-2, with 9 positions matching TRBD1. V dropped 3 bases and J dropped 1; count of bases not matched to a gene: 6. Per germline, CDR1 DFQATT and CDR2 SNEGSKA (reference sequence). This CDR3 comprises 15 residues. The CDR3 nucleotides are TGCAGTGCTAGCGTGCGGGACAGGGTTAACTATGGCTACACCTTC. Amino acids: CSASVRDRVNYGYTF.